Following are 18 T cell receptor beta chains from one sample sequenced in a study of blood T cell repertoires in COVID-19 (dated by TCRdb to about 2020). Libraries were made using the immunoSEQ multiplex PCR assay. TCRdb re-hosts the immuneACCESS table, in-frame sequences only. Its copies lack some clones; in the studies checked, an unresolved V gene accounts for under half of them, and the cause for the rest is not known. Counted in this sample were around 250,000 clones; 85% to 90% of them appeared once. Of the sample, 0.87% is held by the ten largest clones. The sample taken for sequencing was PBMCs or T cells enriched from blood (not recorded which). The receptors here all came from a man aged 45-65 years who had been exposed to COVID-19.

This chain connects TRBV5-5 to TRBJ2-5; D perhaps matches TRBD2 (5 bases). V dropped 4 bases and J dropped 3 bases, with 10 bases sitting between them. Germline CDR1 and CDR2: SGHKS and YYEKEE (reference sequence). This CDR3 spans 13 amino acids. CDR3 nucleotides: TGTGCCAGCAGCACCTTCGGGGAAGAGACCCAGTACTTC. Residues: CASSTFGEETQYF. The whole variable domain, remainder taken from reference TRBV5-5 and TRBJ2-5, is DAGVTQSPTHLIKTRGQQVTLRCSPISGHKSVSWYQQVLGQGPQFIFQYYEKEERGRGNFPDRFSARQFPNYSSELNVNALLLGDSALYLCASSTFGEETQYFGPGTRLLVL.

This chain joins TRBV7-8 and TRBJ2-1; D is perhaps TRBD2 (7 bases). The CDR3 is 16 amino acids. Germline V gene data show CDR1 as SGHVS and CDR2 as FQNEAQ. Trimming stripped 6 bases from V and 4 bases from J, with 19 bases between. As DNA, the CDR3 is TGTGCCAGCAGTACCCTGGGGGGGGCACCTTACAATGAGCAGTTCTTC. It is translated as CASSTLGGAPYNEQFF.

The chain has TRBV5-8 and TRBJ1-4, with D possibly matching TRBD1 (6 bases). There are 14 residues in the CDR3. Germline V gives CDR1 SGHTS, CDR2 YDEGEE. Deletions cut 1 base from V and 7 bases from J, with 11 bases between. CDR3 protein: CASSLTGSGEKLFF. Written as DNA, the CDR3 is TGTGCCAGCAGCTTGACAGGGTCTGGTGAAAAACTGTTTTTT.

The chain couples TRBV7-9 to TRBJ1-1; D remains ambiguous. From germline, CDR1 is SEHNR and CDR2 FQNEAQ (reference sequence). V was trimmed by 11 bases and J by 1 base, leaving 14 bases between them. The CDR3 contains 13 residues. In DNA, the CDR3 is TGTGCCGTCAACCGCGGAGCGAACACTGAAGCTTTCTTT. Protein: CAVNRGANTEAFF.

J is TRBJ2-3 and V is TRBV19; TRBD2 might be the D (7 bases). This CDR3 is 14 amino acids long. The ends were cut back, 7 bases at V and 6 bases at J, with 17 bases in the middle. Germline V gene data show CDR1 as LNHDA and CDR2 as SQIVND (reference sequence). This chain's CDR3 is CASNLGGGADTQYF. CDR3 in DNA: TGTGCCAGTAACCTTGGAGGGGGGGCTGATACGCAGTATTTT.

The chain is built from TRBV30 and TRBJ1-6; D is undetermined. The CDR3 runs to 12 residues. V was pared by 5 bases and J by 6 bases, with 8 bases between. Germline values: CDR1 GTSNPN, CDR2 SVGIG (reference sequence). Written as DNA, the CDR3 is TGTGCCTGGGGCTTGAGTAATTCACCCCTCCACTTT. It translates to CAWGLSNSPLHF. The complete variable domain, with remaining parts taken from reference TRBV30 and TRBJ1-6, reads SQTIHQWPATLVQPVGSPLSLECTVEGTSNPNLYWYRQAAGRGLQLLFYSVGIGQISSEVPQNLSASRPQDRQFILSSKKLLLSDSGFYLCAWGLSNSPLHFGNGTRLTVT.

V is TRBV3-1 (or the pseudogene TRBV3-2) and J is TRBJ1-1; possibly TRBD1 for D (6 bases). The ends were cut back, 3 bases at V and 4 bases at J, with 9 bases in the middle. The CDR3 spans 13 residues. Looked up from germline, CDR1 is LGHDT and CDR2 is YNNKEL (reference sequence). The CDR3, as DNA: TGTGCCAGCAGCCAGGGGGCGAGCACTGAAGCTTTCTTT. Translating gives CASSQGASTEAFF.

The V and J genes are TRBV30 and TRBJ1-1, with a weak D call TRBD1 (5 bases). The CDR3 spans 14 residues. Trimming pared 0 bases from V and 5 bases from J, leaving 13 bases between. Germline V gene data show CDR1 as GTSNPN and CDR2 as SVGIG (reference sequence). CDR3 nucleotides: TGTGCCTGGAGTGTTACCAGGGCCCAGACTGAAGCTTTCTTT. The encoded protein is CAWSVTRAQTEAFF.

This chain uses TRBV6-5 with TRBJ1-6; 7 nucleotides line up with TRBD1. The germline gives CDR1 MNHEY, CDR2 SVGAGI. J gave up 8 bases and V 2 bases, and 3 bases lay outside the gene matches. The CDR3 runs to 14 residues. Here the CDR3 reads CASSYRGGYSPLHF. As DNA, the CDR3 is TGTGCCAGCAGTTACAGAGGGGGCTATTCACCCCTCCACTTT.

V usage is TRBV27 and J usage is TRBJ2-1, with D tentatively TRBD1 (5 bases). The length of the CDR3 is 16 residues. Germline V gene lookup returns CDR1 MNHEY and CDR2 SMNVEV (reference sequence). Trimming removed 3 bases at V and 3 bases at J, with 15 bases between. The CDR3 loop reads CASSFHRREIYNEQFF. CDR3 DNA sequence: TGTGCCAGCAGTTTTCACAGGCGTGAGATCTACAATGAGCAGTTCTTC.

This clone showed up just a few times. J is TRBJ1-2 and V is TRBV9, with 8 bases lining up with TRBD1. Losses at the gene ends were 4 bases for V and 4 bases for J; bases not matched to a gene: 6. In germline, CDR1 is SGDLS, CDR2 YYNGEE. The CDR3 runs to 14 residues. CDR3 region: CASSKGQATYGYTF. DNA of the CDR3: TGTGCCAGCAGCAAGGGACAGGCGACCTATGGCTACACCTTC. The full variable domain, in which reference TRBV9 and TRBJ1-2 provide the parts outside the CDR3, is DSGVTQTPKHLITATGQRVTLRCSPRSGDLSVYWYQQSLDQGLQFLIQYYNGEERAKGNILERFSAQQFPDLHSELNLSSLELGDSALYFCASSKGQATYGYTFGSGTRLTVV.

This chain joins TRBV10-3 and TRBJ2-3; tentatively, D is TRBD2 (6 bases). This CDR3 contains 12 residues. V lost 10 bases to trimming and J lost 5 bases, with 13 bases between them. The germline V gene encodes CDR1 ENHRY and CDR2 SYGVKD. The CDR3 protein is CATRDWEDTQYF. CDR3 sequence (DNA): TGTGCCACTAGGGACTGGGAAGATACGCAGTATTTT.

The chain is built from TRBV5-1 and TRBJ2-1, with TRBD1 matching over 9 bases. J was trimmed by 0 bases and V by 1 base; bases with no gene match: 2. The germline V gene has CDR1 SGHRS and CDR2 YFSETQ. This CDR3 region has 16 residues. Written as DNA, the CDR3 is TGCGCCAGCAGCTTGACACAGGGGGCCTCCTACAATGAGCAGTTCTTC. Translated, it gives CASSLTQGASYNEQFF.

V usage is TRBV12-3 or TRBV12-4 and J usage is TRBJ1-2, with 7 bases identical to TRBD1. The CDR3 covers 13 residues. The trim removed 3 bases at V and 7 bases at J, leaving 5 bases unmatched. The CDR3 nucleotides read TGTGCCAGCAGTTTGATAGGGACAGCTGGCTACACCTTC. Amino acid sequence: CASSLIGTAGYTF.

This clone was detected a few times. The rearrangement joins TRBV5-1 to TRBJ2-2, with TRBD2 as a possible D gene (6 bases). CDR1 and CDR2 (germline): SGHRS, YFSETQ. The CDR3 covers 13 residues. Trimming shortened V by 2 bases and J by 8 bases, and 10 bases separated the two germline ends. The CDR3 nucleotides are TGCGCCAGCAGCTTCCTAGCGCGAGGGGAGCTGTTTTTT. Translation gives CASSFLARGELFF.

This rearrangement joins TRBV30 to TRBJ2-1, with D possibly TRBD1 on 6 matching bases. CDR3 length: 16 residues. With 1 base removed from V and 0 bases from J, the gap between germline ends came to 13 bases. Germline V lookup: CDR1 GTSNPN, CDR2 SVGIG (reference sequence). The CDR3 spells CAWSGRGLGSYNEQFF. CDR3 DNA: TGTGCCTGGAGTGGCAGGGGCCTTGGCTCCTACAATGAGCAGTTCTTC.

The rearrangement joins TRBV18 to TRBJ1-6; tentatively, D is TRBD1 (6 bases). Germline V lookup: CDR1 KGHSH, CDR2 LQKENI. V was clipped by 2 bases and J by 13 bases, with 18 bases between them. The CDR3 runs 15 residues. CDR3 sequence: CASSPDRTGVLPLHF. Here the CDR3 DNA reads TGTGCCAGCTCACCAGACAGGACTGGGGTGTTGCCCCTCCACTTT.

V and J are TRBV28 and TRBJ2-7, with TRBD1 matching 9 bases. This CDR3 has 16 amino acids. Looked up from germline, CDR1 is MDHEN and CDR2 is SYDVKM. J was trimmed by 1 base and V by 5 bases; bases with no gene match: 9. The CDR3 loop is CASSRLTGQGSYEQYF. Here the CDR3 DNA reads TGTGCCAGCAGTCGACTCACGGGACAGGGATCCTACGAGCAGTACTTC.